This T cell receptor (beta chain) stems from a study of shared clonotypes between healthy human individuals (dated by TCRdb to about 2020). With respect to the entire study: A few men and a couple of women, aged 18 to 49 years, made up the cohort. Between about 0.8 and 9 billion PBMCs per donor were obtained by leukapheresis. For each donor, CD4 naive and CD4 memory were each given three plates, CD8 naive was given two plates, and CD8 memory was given one plate. To increase sequencing depth and limit assay-specific biases, different laboratories used diverse techniques to prepare libraries and sequence TCR repertoires. To estimate repertoire size and how much clonotypes are shared between individuals, the study performed deep sequencing of blood TCR repertoires from a few healthy adults.

TCR CDR3 regions were amplified from genomic DNA by multiplex PCR using the deep immunoSEQ assay. Genomic DNA extracted from each cell subset was distributed evenly over all wells of several immunoSEQ 96-well plates, and each plate served as one replicate. For sorted subsets, 200 to 250 ng genomic DNA, equal to 25,000 to 35,000 T cell genomes, was loaded into each replicate PCR. The purified libraries were quantified using a Qubit 3.0 fluorometer, sized with a Bioanalyzer 2100, and then quantified again using the KAPA Library Quantification kit. A separate single-read 150-cycle Illumina NextSeq 550 flow cell was used to sequence each immunoSEQ 96-well plate. The published analysis was carried out like this. Because only junctional sequences without quality scores were contained in the immunoSEQ output, filtering matching that applied to full-length reads could not be performed. Sequences were annotated with PyIR, a Python wrapper for IgBLAST v1.9, and V/J genes and CDR3 were assigned using IMGT germline references. Reads were filtered out if the reads had weak V/J assignments (E-value above 1e-6), no CDR3, stop codons, out-of-frame junctions, or ambiguous translated residues. V3J clonotypes were defined as sequences sharing an identical inferred V gene, J gene, and CDR3 amino acid sequence. To compute the percentage overlap between repertoires, the number of shared unique clonotypes was divided by the size of the smaller repertoire. Richness of each repertoire was evaluated using RTK rarefaction, the Chao1 estimator, and Recon v2.1 estimates of unobserved clonotypes. Generation probabilities were computed with OLGA for all TCRbeta clonotypes obtained by the gDNA method from a few donors. In its TCRdb copy, this immuneACCESS table keeps in-frame sequences only and misses some clones. Where compared with another copy, unresolved V genes explain less than half of these, and the others have no known cause. That table gives V, J and clone size, and the DNA gave D and trimming. This sample is represented by about 2.4 million clones; under 95% of them were singletons. The top ten clonotypes cover around 0.37% of the sample.

General study outcomes and caveats: Incomplete sequencing was indicated by rarefaction of sorted-subset datasets, despite the large sequencing depth. Because the study included only a small number of donors, the genetic and exposure-history diversity represented was limited. Only blood was sampled, and tissue TCR repertoires likely differ from those in blood. Higher generation probabilities were observed for clonotypes shared by all four sorted-subset donors than for non-shared clonotypes. When several donors were compared, the shared fraction of clonotypes was approximately 5% for naive CD4, around 4% for naive CD8, 2% to 2.5% for memory CD4, and 0.35% to 0.5% for memory CD8. Naive subsets generally had larger estimated clonotype richness than memory subsets did. Based on pairwise subsampling, the degree of clonotype sharing among donors was expected to be affected by sequencing depth.

The donors were healthy, HIV-negative adults who had no recently reported acute infections or vaccinations. Only Caucasian adults living in Nashville, Tennessee, USA were represented among the donors. CD4+ T cells were enriched by magnetic negative selection, after which naive cells were positively selected on CD45RA and the negative fraction was taken as the memory subset. Blood was collected by leukapheresis, and PBMCs were isolated by Ficoll-Histopaque density gradient centrifugation and then cryopreserved in liquid nitrogen vapor phase. Purity and quantity of every magnetically sorted T cell population were checked by analytical flow cytometry. Genomic DNA was isolated from each sorted fraction and quantified by UV absorbance on a Nanodrop 2000c. On this clone itself: Its specific antigen is unknown. The input lacks base qualities; no much larger clone sits a single base away.

Sequencing was performed on naive CD4+ T cells from PBMCs. Explained via the paper, the cell subset or site label denotes: CD45RA+ positively selected. The source of this sequence is a man between 18 and 35 years old in good health. Some clones in this sample may be carry-over from other donors' samples.

The base sequence is TGTGCCAGAATGGGACTAGCGGGAGGGTTATGGTCAGATACGCAGTATTTT. It translates to CARMGLAGGLWSDTQYF. The V and J segments used are TRBV7-9 and TRBJ2-3, and 16 junctional nucleotides match TRBD2. The germline V gene (reference sequence) yields SEHNR for CDR1 and FQNEAQ for CDR2. Inclusive of the bounding cysteine and phenylalanine, the CDR3 is 17 residues long. The sequence is cut down to CDR3 DNA, 51 bases in frame from base 1. Here V drops 9 bases and J drops 4 bases, and the junction holds 10 bases not matched to any gene. The entire variable domain, with the stretches around the CDR3 drawn from the reference TRBV7-9 and TRBJ2-3 proteins, is DTGVSQNPRHKITKRGQNVTFRCDPISEHNRLYWYRQTLGQGPEFLTYFQNEAQLEKSRLLSDRFSAERPKGSFSTLEIQRTEQGDSAMYLCARMGLAGGLWSDTQYFGPGTRLTVL.